This paragraph reports one T cell receptor beta chain. The antigen is undetermined. This sample was included in a study of T cell responses to AZD1222 COVID-19 vaccine. Trimming cost V 5 bases and J 8 bases, with 21 bases left between them. Per germline, CDR1 SGHVS and CDR2 FQNEAQ. The CDR3 runs 15 residues. Whole-study results and caveats: Unmutated variant regions are reportedly the target of nearly half of TCRs that are spike-specific. Baseline serology detected seropositivity in only a handful of AZD1222 recipients. Repertoire sampling was restricted to post-peak T cell response timepoints.

Generated by immunoSEQ multiplex PCR, the TCRdb table keeps only in-frame clones and is missing some. The data hold 120,000 or so clones, with around 93% observed a single time. This receptor was identified in an adult who received the AZD1222 COVID-19 vaccine. Here the sequenced sample was peripheral blood, taken 28 days after the second AZD1222 dose. The V and J genes are TRBV7-8 and TRBJ1-2; D is unclear. The CDR3 loop reads CASSRGALGGGGYTF. The CDR3 nucleotides read TGTGCCAGCAGCCGAGGCGCCCTTGGAGGAGGCGGCTACACCTTC.